The entry below describes one TCR beta chain. Its specificity is not known. These data are taken from a study of post-analysis software for immune sequencing data. Study information: Clinical courses comprised relapsing-remitting, secondary progressive and progressive-relapsing multiple sclerosis. Findings and caveats of the study: In patients, TRBV5-6, TRBV5-1 and TRBV20-1 belonged to roughly 5 TRBV segments found more frequently than in controls. With F measure, samples from one preparation batch clustered together strongly.

Every TCR beta cDNA library bore unique molecular identifiers. TCRdb recomputed calls from the PCR reads with MiXCR, one row per CDR3 protein. The data show roughly 600,000 distinct CDR3 sequences, about 44% seen once. Germline CDR1 and CDR2: DFQATT and SNEGSKA (reference sequence). There are 16 residues in the CDR3. V lost 0 bases and J lost 4; bases outside the gene matches: 11. The source is a girl aged 5-17 years with multiple sclerosis. This chain links TRBV20-1 with TRBJ2-7; the match to TRBD2 covers 8 bases. Sequenced input: blood. CDR3 region: CSARDSYSTSEYEQYF. The CDR3 nucleotides are TGCAGTGCTAGAGATTCTTACTCGACTAGCGAGTACGAGCAGTACTTC.